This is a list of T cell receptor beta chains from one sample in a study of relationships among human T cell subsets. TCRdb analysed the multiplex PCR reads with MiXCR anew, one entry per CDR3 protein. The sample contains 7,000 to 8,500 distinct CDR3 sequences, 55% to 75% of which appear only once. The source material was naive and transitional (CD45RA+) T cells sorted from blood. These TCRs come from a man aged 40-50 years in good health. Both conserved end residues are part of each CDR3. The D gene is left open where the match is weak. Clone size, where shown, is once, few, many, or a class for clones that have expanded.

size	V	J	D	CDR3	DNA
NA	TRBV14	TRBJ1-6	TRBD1	CASSQATTGRSSPLHF	TGTGCCAGCAGCCAAGCTACGACAGGGAGAAGTTCACCCCTCCACTTT
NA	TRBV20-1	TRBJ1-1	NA	CSARGGRSNTEAFF	TGCAGTGCTAGGGGGGGACGGTCGAACACTGAAGCTTTCTTT
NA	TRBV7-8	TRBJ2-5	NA	CASSLIQGETQYF	TGTGCCAGCAGTTTAATCCAGGGAGAGACCCAGTACTTC
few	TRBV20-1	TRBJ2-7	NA	CSGQGAYEQYF	TGCAGTGGCCAAGGGGCCTACGAGCAGTACTTC
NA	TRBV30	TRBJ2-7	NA	CAWSSGRGEQYF	TGTGCCTGGAGTTCCGGACGAGGGGAGCAGTACTTC
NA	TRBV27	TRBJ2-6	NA	CASSLTGGSGANVLTF	TGTGCCAGCAGTCTTACAGGAGGCTCTGGGGCCAACGTCCTGACTTTC
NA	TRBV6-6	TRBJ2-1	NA	CASSPGRWNEQFF	TGTGCCAGCAGTCCTGGACGGTGGAATGAGCAGTTCTTC
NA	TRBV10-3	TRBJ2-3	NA	CAIGATDTQYF	TGTGCCATCGGGGCCACAGATACGCAGTATTTT
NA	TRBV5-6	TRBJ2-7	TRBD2	CASSSSLTSVDEQYF	TGTGCCAGCAGCTCCAGCCTGACTAGCGTAGACGAGCAGTACTTC
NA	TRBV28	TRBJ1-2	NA	CASSGGTAGYTF	TGTGCCAGCAGTGGCGGGACTGCTGGCTACACCTTC
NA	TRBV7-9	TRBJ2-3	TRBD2	CASSLSAGGPADTQYF	TGTGCCAGCAGCTTATCAGCGGGAGGGCCGGCAGATACGCAGTATTTT
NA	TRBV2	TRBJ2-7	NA	CASRPLGLTTEQYF	TGTGCCAGCAGGCCGCTGGGACTCACCACCGAGCAGTACTTC
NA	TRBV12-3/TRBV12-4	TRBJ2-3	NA	CASSGTASFDGHTQYF	TGTGCCAGCAGCGGAACCGCCTCTTTTGATGGGCATACGCAGTATTTT
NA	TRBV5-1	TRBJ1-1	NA	CAGSLDLQGNTEAFF	TGCGCCGGCAGCTTGGATCTCCAGGGGAACACTGAAGCTTTCTTT
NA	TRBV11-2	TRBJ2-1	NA	CASSPQQGSGEQFF	TGTGCCAGCAGCCCGCAACAGGGCTCCGGTGAGCAGTTCTTC
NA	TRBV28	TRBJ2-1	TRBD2	CASNPGTMYNEQFF	TGTGCCAGCAACCCCGGGACTATGTACAATGAGCAGTTCTTC
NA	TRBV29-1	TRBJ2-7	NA	CSAVTGMREQYF	TGCAGCGCAGTCACAGGGATGCGGGAGCAGTACTTC
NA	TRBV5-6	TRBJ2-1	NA	CASSLGQESYNEQFF	TGTGCCAGCAGCTTGGGACAGGAAAGCTACAATGAGCAGTTCTTC
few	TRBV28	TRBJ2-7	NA	CATRDSYEQYF	TGTGCCACCCGGGACTCCTACGAGCAGTACTTC
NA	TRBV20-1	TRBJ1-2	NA	CSARGPSNYGYTF	TGCAGTGCTAGAGGGCCGAGCAACTATGGCTACACCTTC
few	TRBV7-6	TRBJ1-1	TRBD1	CASSPGQGSPEAFF	TGTGCCAGCAGCCCCGGACAGGGGAGCCCTGAAGCTTTCTTT
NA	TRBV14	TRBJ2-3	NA	CASSQDQGGTQYF	TGTGCCAGCAGCCAAGATCAGGGTGGTACGCAGTATTTT
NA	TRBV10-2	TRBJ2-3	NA	CASSELVSTDTQYF	TGCGCCAGCAGCGAGCTAGTGAGCACAGATACGCAGTATTTT
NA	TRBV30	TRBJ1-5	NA	CAWSTHSNQPQHF	TGTGCCTGGAGTACCCACAGCAATCAGCCCCAGCATTTT
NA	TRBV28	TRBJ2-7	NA	CASERAGTRHEQYF	TGTGCCAGCGAGAGAGCCGGGACACGACACGAGCAGTACTTC
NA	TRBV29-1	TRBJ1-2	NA	CSVIGRGYGYTF	TGCAGCGTTATAGGACGAGGCTATGGCTACACCTTC